This TCR beta chain was retrieved from a study of sequential checkpoint blockade in melanoma. At the level of the study: Arm A got nivolumab then ipilimumab; arm B the reverse, 1:1.

This clone was seen only a few times. The method was immunoSEQ multiplex PCR; TCRdb's version includes in-frame clones alone and lacks a portion of them. Of around 15,000 clones listed, 52% are singletons. As for treatment: randomized to nivolumab then ipilimumab (arm A) or the reverse (arm B). From thawed PBMCs, live CD3+CD8+ cells negative for CD19 and CD56 were sorted. This CDR3 comprises 14 residues. V was shortened by 3 bases and J by 1 base, with 10 bases between the two germline ends. Germline values: CDR1 SGDLS, CDR2 YYNGEE. Sequenced material: CD8+ T cells sorted from blood (inferred from file names), taken from a patient given nivolumab and ipilimumab in sequence. This sequence joins TRBV9 and TRBJ1-2; D may be TRBD1 (5 bases). This clonotype was sampled from a human donor with melanoma. CDR3 sequence (DNA): TGTGCCAGCAGCGCATCAGGGTTTAACTATGGCTACACCTTC. This codes for CASSASGFNYGYTF. Drawing the rest from reference TRBV9 and TRBJ1-2, the complete variable domain is DSGVTQTPKHLITATGQRVTLRCSPRSGDLSVYWYQQSLDQGLQFLIQYYNGEERAKGNILERFSAQQFPDLHSELNLSSLELGDSALYFCASSASGFNYGYTFGSGTRLTVV.